The 11 T cell receptor beta chains in this list originate from one sample, sequenced in a study of blood T cell repertoires in COVID-19. Some clones are missing from TCRdb's copy, which holds only in-frame ones; the method was immunoSEQ multiplex PCR. Here the sample spans roughly 180,000 clones, 86% being singletons. The specimen was peripheral blood. The receptors come from a man between 65 and 85 years old with active or convalescent COVID-19.

The chain recombines TRBV5-1 with TRBJ1-5, with TRBD1 as a possible D gene (5 bases). Germline CDR1 and CDR2: SGHRS and YFSETQ. V gave up 3 bases and J gave up 2 bases, with 9 bases separating them. This CDR3 has 14 amino acids. This CDR3 is CASSSGVGNQPQHF. CDR3 bases: TGCGCCAGCAGCTCGGGGGTCGGCAATCAGCCCCAGCATTTT. The full variable domain, completed using reference TRBV5-1 and TRBJ1-5, is KAGVTQTPRYLIKTRGQQVTLSCSPISGHRSVSWYQQTPGQGLQFLFEYFSETQRNKGNFPGRFSGRQFSNSRSEMNVSTLELGDSALYLCASSSGVGNQPQHFGDGTRLSIL.

This clone was detected only once. This rearrangement joins TRBV5-1 to TRBJ1-1; D gene uncertain. CDR3 size: 13 residues. V was trimmed by 6 bases and J by 4 bases, leaving 13 bases between them. From germline, CDR1 is SGHRS and CDR2 YFSETQ. DNA of the CDR3: TGCGCCAGCACGGCCCTCGCGGCCACTGAAGCTTTCTTT. It codes for CASTALAATEAFF.

V gene TRBV5-4 combines with J gene TRBJ2-3; 7 bases agree with TRBD1. CDR1 is SGHNT, CDR2 YYREEE, per germline (reference sequence). This CDR3 has 15 residues. The V gene end was trimmed by 4 bases and the J gene end by 2 bases; junction bases not matched to a gene: 7. The CDR3 sequence: CASSRDRASTDTQYF. Here the CDR3 DNA reads TGTGCCAGCAGCCGAGACAGGGCGTCCACAGATACGCAGTATTTT.

The gene calls are TRBV23-1 and TRBJ1-4; maybe TRBD1 (5 bases). TRBV23-1 is annotated as an ORF whose role is uncertain. V lost 0 bases and J 8 bases, leaving 13 bases between the germline ends. CDR3 length: 15 amino acids. The CDR3 loop reads CASSQSGGVGEKLFF. CDR3 coding DNA: TGCGCCAGCAGTCAATCGGGGGGGGTTGGCGAAAAACTGTTTTTT.

The chain employs TRBV5-1 and TRBJ2-2; possibly TRBD1 for D (5 bases). The germline CDR1 and CDR2 sequences are SGHRS and YFSETQ. The CDR3 length is 16 residues. Trimming left V 4 bases short and J 2 bases short, with 15 bases between. CDR3 protein: CASSAPKDTNTGELFF. In DNA form, the CDR3 reads TGCGCCAGCAGCGCCCCCAAGGACACCAACACCGGGGAGCTGTTTTTT.

This chain uses TRBV5-1 with TRBJ1-1, with 8 bases that match TRBD1. Germline CDR1 is SGHRS and CDR2 is YFSETQ. J was trimmed by 4 bases and V by 4 bases; bases with no gene match: 12. CDR3 length equals 16 residues. CDR3 protein: CASSLDGRGHGTEAFF. For the CDR3, the DNA is TGCGCCAGCAGCCTGGACGGCAGGGGGCACGGCACTGAAGCTTTCTTT.

The chain recombines TRBV5-1 with TRBJ2-7; 8 nucleotides align to TRBD1. CDR1 is SGHRS and CDR2 is YFSETQ in the germline V gene. The J segment lost 2 bases and the V segment lost 3 bases, leaving 4 bases of the junction unmatched. This CDR3 has 14 residues. CDR3 in DNA: TGCGCCAGCAGCTCCCAGGGGGCTCCCTACGAGCAGTACTTC. It codes for CASSSQGAPYEQYF.

This clone was recorded once. The rearrangement links TRBV4-3 to TRBJ1-2; 7 nucleotides align to TRBD1. This CDR3 is built from 14 residues. Germline V gives CDR1 LGHNA, CDR2 YSLEER. After removal of 2 bases from V and 4 bases from J, the junction contained 4 bases not matched to a gene. The CDR3: CASSQPGTAYGYTF. The CDR3 DNA sequence: TGCGCCAGCAGCCAACCTGGGACAGCCTATGGCTACACCTTC.

The genes are TRBV24-1 and TRBJ2-1; 10 bases agree with TRBD2. This CDR3 contains 18 residues. Germline V gives CDR1 KGHDR, CDR2 SFDVKD. Germline trimming cut 5 bases from V and 3 bases from J; bases unmatched to any gene: 12. The CDR3: CATSGLAGEGALYNEQFF. DNA of the CDR3: TGTGCCACCAGTGGGCTAGCGGGAGAGGGGGCTCTCTACAATGAGCAGTTCTTC.

The rearrangement uses TRBV5-1 and TRBJ2-1, with 11 bases that match TRBD2. V was pared by 2 bases and J by 0 bases, with 7 bases of the junction left unmatched. The CDR3 has 18 residues. Germline assignment: CDR1 SGHRS and CDR2 YFSETQ. The CDR3 sequence: CASSFGLAGPSSYNEQFF. The CDR3 DNA reads as TGCGCCAGCAGCTTCGGACTAGCGGGTCCCAGCTCCTACAATGAGCAGTTCTTC. Using reference TRBV5-1 and TRBJ2-1 for the parts outside the CDR3, the full variable domain is KAGVTQTPRYLIKTRGQQVTLSCSPISGHRSVSWYQQTPGQGLQFLFEYFSETQRNKGNFPGRFSGRQFSNSRSEMNVSTLELGDSALYLCASSFGLAGPSSYNEQFFGPGTRLTVL.

The chain joins TRBV28 to TRBJ2-5; no definite D call. The V gene lost 5 bases and the J gene lost 5 bases, with 12 bases spanning the gap. Germline V CDR1 and CDR2: MDHEN, SYDVKM. The CDR3 is made up of 13 amino acids. The CDR3 loop is CASSPGRRETQYF. For the CDR3, the DNA is TGTGCCAGCAGTCCCGGCCGGCGGGAGACCCAGTACTTC.